A selection of T cell receptor beta chains follows, all from one sample in a study of T cells in Graves' hyperthyroidism and ophthalmopathy. Via MiXCR, TCRdb re-called the multiplex PCR reads, giving one row per CDR3 protein. The data hold 350,000 to 500,000 distinct CDR3 sequences, with roughly 13% observed a single time. Specimen: blood. The receptors shown here come from a woman aged 18-30 years with Graves' hyperthyroidism. CDR3s include the opening cysteine and the closing phenylalanine or tryptophan. D genes are given only for firm matches. Not all rows give a size; the values are once, few, many and, for expanded clones, a class.

D gene: TRBD2
V gene: TRBV28
clone size: many
J gene: TRBJ2-7
CDR3 protein: CASSSTSVSSYEQYF
CDR3 DNA: TGTGCCAGCAGTTCAACTAGCGTCAGCTCCTACGAGCAGTACTTC

D gene: -
V gene: TRBV5-8
clone size: many
J gene: TRBJ2-5
CDR3 protein: CASSSSGRQSETQYF
CDR3 DNA: TGTGCCAGCAGCTCCTCGGGACGGCAAAGTGAGACCCAGTACTTC

D gene: TRBD2
V gene: TRBV2
clone size: -
J gene: TRBJ2-2
CDR3 protein: CASSSYSGSTGELSF
CDR3 DNA: TGTGCCAGCAGTTCCTATAGCGGGAGCACCGGGGAGCTGTCTTTT

D gene: TRBD1
V gene: TRBV20-1
clone size: -
J gene: TRBJ1-5
CDR3 protein: CSAWDRPNQPQHF
CDR3 DNA: TGCAGTGCCTGGGACAGACCCAATCAGCCCCAGCATTTT

D gene: -
V gene: TRBV6-5
clone size: many
J gene: TRBJ1-1
CDR3 protein: CASSYVVGRDTEAFF
CDR3 DNA: TGTGCCAGCAGTTACGTAGTTGGGAGGGACACTGAAGCTTTCTTT

D gene: TRBD1
V gene: TRBV12-3/TRBV12-4
clone size: many
J gene: TRBJ1-2
CDR3 protein: CASSPGQGSGYTF
CDR3 DNA: TGTGCCAGCAGCCCTGGACAGGGAAGTGGCTACACCTTC

D gene: -
V gene: TRBV18
clone size: -
J gene: TRBJ1-2
CDR3 protein: CASSPDLSGSGYTF
CDR3 DNA: TGTGCCAGCTCACCAGATCTTTCAGGGTCTGGCTACACCTTC

D gene: -
V gene: TRBV18
clone size: many
J gene: TRBJ2-1
CDR3 protein: CASSSALAQPYNEQFF
CDR3 DNA: TGTGCCAGCTCATCTGCGCTAGCGCAACCCTACAATGAGCAGTTCTTC

D gene: -
V gene: TRBV5-1
clone size: few
J gene: TRBJ1-1
CDR3 protein: CASGVGNTEAFF
CDR3 DNA: TGCGCCAGCGGTGTAGGGAACACTGAAGCTTTCTTT

D gene: TRBD2
V gene: TRBV28
clone size: few
J gene: TRBJ2-2
CDR3 protein: CASSSQFASGRADGELFF
CDR3 DNA: TGTGCCAGCAGTTCCCAGTTCGCCAGCGGGAGGGCGGACGGGGAGCTGTTTTTT

D gene: -
V gene: TRBV28
clone size: many
J gene: TRBJ1-4
CDR3 protein: CASFTLRWSSGKLFF
CDR3 DNA: TGTGCCAGCTTTACACTCAGATGGAGTTCAGGAAAACTGTTTTTT

D gene: -
V gene: TRBV12-3/TRBV12-4
clone size: many
J gene: TRBJ1-1
CDR3 protein: CASSFGGLNTEAFF
CDR3 DNA: TGTGCCAGCAGTTTTGGGGGACTTAACACTGAAGCTTTCTTT

D gene: -
V gene: TRBV28
clone size: few
J gene: TRBJ1-5
CDR3 protein: CASNRRLVSDQPQHF
CDR3 DNA: TGTGCCAGCAACAGAAGGTTGGTTTCTGATCAGCCCCAGCATTTT

D gene: -
V gene: TRBV7-3
clone size: many
J gene: TRBJ2-5
CDR3 protein: CASSLILGETQYF
CDR3 DNA: TGTGCCAGCAGCTTAATTCTTGGGGAGACCCAGTACTTC

D gene: -
V gene: TRBV30
clone size: many
J gene: TRBJ2-7
CDR3 protein: CAWSVGNSYEQYF
CDR3 DNA: TGTGCCTGGAGTGTGGGCAACTCCTACGAGCAGTACTTC